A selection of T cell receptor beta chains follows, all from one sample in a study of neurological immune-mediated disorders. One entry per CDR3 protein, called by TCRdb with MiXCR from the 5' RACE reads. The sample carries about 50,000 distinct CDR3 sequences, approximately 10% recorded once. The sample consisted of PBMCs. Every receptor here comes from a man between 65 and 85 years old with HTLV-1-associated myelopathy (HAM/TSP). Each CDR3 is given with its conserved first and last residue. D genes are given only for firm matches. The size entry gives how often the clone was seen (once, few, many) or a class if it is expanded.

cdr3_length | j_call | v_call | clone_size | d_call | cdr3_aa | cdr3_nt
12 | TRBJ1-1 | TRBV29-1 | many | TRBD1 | CSVQGGGTEAFF | TGCAGCGTTCAGGGGGGGGGGACTGAAGCTTTCTTT
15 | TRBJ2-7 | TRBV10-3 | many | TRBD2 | CAISGTSGPLGEQYF | TGTGCCATCAGTGGAACTAGCGGCCCCTTAGGCGAGCAGTACTTC
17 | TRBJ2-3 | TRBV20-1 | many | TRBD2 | CSAITSGRAWGTDTQYF | TGCAGTGCTATAACTAGCGGGAGGGCCTGGGGCACAGATACGCAGTATTTT
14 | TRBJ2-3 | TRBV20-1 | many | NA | CSASGSWGTDTQYF | TGCAGTGCTAGCGGCAGCTGGGGCACAGATACGCAGTATTTT
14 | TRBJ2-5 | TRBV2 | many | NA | CASSDGGLRETQYF | TGTGCCAGCAGTGATGGAGGGCTCCGGGAGACCCAGTACTTC
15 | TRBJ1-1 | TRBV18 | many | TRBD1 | CASPPPTGPNTEAFF | TGTGCCAGCCCGCCCCCGACAGGGCCGAACACTGAAGCTTTCTTT
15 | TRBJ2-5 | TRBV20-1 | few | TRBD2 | CSARVFTSGSQTQYF | TGCAGTGCTAGAGTTTTTACTAGCGGGAGTCAGACCCAGTACTTC
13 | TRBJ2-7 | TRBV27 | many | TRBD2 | CASSGATSYEQYF | TGTGCCAGTAGCGGGGCAACCTCCTACGAGCAGTACTTC
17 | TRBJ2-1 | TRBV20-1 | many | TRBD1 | CSARGQGARGSYNEQFF | TGCAGTGCTAGGGGACAGGGGGCGCGTGGCTCCTACAATGAGCAGTTCTTC
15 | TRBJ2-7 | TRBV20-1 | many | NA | CSATDGAVDSYEQYF | TGCAGTGCCACGGACGGGGCAGTCGATTCCTACGAGCAGTACTTC
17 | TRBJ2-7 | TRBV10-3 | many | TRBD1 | CAIKPSGFRDRSYEQYF | TGTGCCATCAAGCCGTCAGGGTTCCGGGACAGAAGTTACGAGCAGTACTTC
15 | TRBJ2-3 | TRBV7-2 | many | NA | CASSLLTLSTDTQYF | TGTGCCAGCAGCTTATTGACGTTGAGCACAGATACGCAGTATTTT
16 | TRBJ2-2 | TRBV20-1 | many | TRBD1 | CSARVKGTGSTGELFF | TGCAGTGCTAGAGTTAAGGGGACAGGAAGCACCGGGGAGCTGTTTTTT
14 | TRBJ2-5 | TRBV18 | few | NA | CASSQPRKPETQYF | TGTGCCAGCTCACAACCCCGGAAACCAGAGACCCAGTACTTC
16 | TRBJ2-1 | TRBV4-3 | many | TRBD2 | CASSHENLAAYNEQFF | TGCGCCAGCAGCCACGAAAATCTAGCGGCCTACAATGAGCAGTTCTTC
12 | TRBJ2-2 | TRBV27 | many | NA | CASSFSTGELFF | TGTGCCAGCAGTTTCTCCACCGGGGAGCTGTTTTTT
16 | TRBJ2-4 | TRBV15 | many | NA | CATSRRGAGAHSIQYF | TGTGCCACCAGCAGGCGCGGGGCGGGGGCGCACAGCATTCAGTACTTC
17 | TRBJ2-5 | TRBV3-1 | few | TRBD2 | CASSQEALAGAQETQYF | TGTGCCAGCAGCCAAGAGGCCCTAGCGGGGGCCCAAGAGACCCAGTACTTC
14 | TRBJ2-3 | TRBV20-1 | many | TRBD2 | CSAPASGSTDTQYF | TGCAGTGCTCCAGCTAGCGGTAGCACAGATACGCAGTATTTT
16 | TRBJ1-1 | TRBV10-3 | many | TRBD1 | CAISEAIYRGVAEAFF | TGTGCCATCAGTGAAGCGATCTACAGGGGAGTCGCGGAAGCTTTCTTT
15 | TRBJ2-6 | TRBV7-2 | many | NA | CASSPVNSGANVLTF | TGTGCCAGCAGCCCAGTTAACTCTGGGGCCAACGTCCTGACTTTC
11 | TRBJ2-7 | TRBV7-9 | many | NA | CASGALYEQYF | TGTGCCAGCGGGGCCCTCTACGAGCAGTACTTC
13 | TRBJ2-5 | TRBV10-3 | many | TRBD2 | CAISEPAGGAQYF | TGTGCCATCAGTGAGCCGGCTGGGGGGGCCCAGTACTTC
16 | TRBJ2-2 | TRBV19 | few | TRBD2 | CASSGVGGRGTGELFF | TGTGCCAGTAGTGGGGTCGGCGGGAGAGGGACCGGGGAGCTGTTTTTT
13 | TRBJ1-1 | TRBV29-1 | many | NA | CSAPREGGTEAFF | TGCAGCGCCCCCCGGGAGGGGGGCACTGAAGCTTTCTTT
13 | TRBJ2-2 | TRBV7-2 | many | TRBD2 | CAGSGTNTGELFF | TGTGCCGGTAGCGGGACGAACACCGGGGAGCTGTTTTTT